The 20 T cell receptor beta chains in this list originate from one sample, sequenced in a study of cytomegalovirus exposure and HLA in healthy donors. PCR employed 60 Vbeta and 13 Jbeta primers. TCRdb's table, derived via immunoSEQ multiplex PCR, lists solely in-frame clones and lacks some. The sample comprises 150,000 or so clones, around 81% of which are singletons, and approximately 1% rests with the top ten. Material: PBMCs. These receptors were taken from a woman in her thirties or forties in good health and CMV-seronegative.

This chain uses TRBV11-3 with TRBJ2-7; 8 bases fit TRBD1. Per the germline V gene, CDR1 is SGHNT and CDR2 is YENEEA. This CDR3 is built from 15 residues. After removal of 4 bases from V and 2 bases from J, the junction contained 7 bases not matched to a gene. CDR3 sequence (DNA): TGTGCCAGCAGCTCAACCAGGGGGCCGCCCTACGAGCAGTACTTC. Translated: CASSSTRGPPYEQYF.

Concerning this clone: This sample includes further DNA sequences coding for the same CDR3. V gene TRBV28 combines with J gene TRBJ2-1; a possible D gene is TRBD2 (6 bases). Germline CDR1 reads MDHEN; CDR2 reads SYDVKM. With 5 bases removed from V and 2 bases from J, the gap between germline ends came to 10 bases. The CDR3 totals 14 residues. In DNA form, the CDR3 reads TGTGCCAGCAGTCTCGCGGGGCCCTACAATGAGCAGTTCTTC. Residues: CASSLAGPYNEQFF.

The V gene is TRBV5-1, the J gene TRBJ2-2; a possible D gene is TRBD1 (5 bases). CDR1 and CDR2 (germline): SGHRS, YFSETQ. V was pared by 0 bases and J by 9 bases, with 15 bases between. CDR3 length: 15 amino acids. The CDR3 spells CASSLDPRALRELFF. CDR3 nucleotides: TGCGCCAGCAGCTTGGATCCCAGGGCCCTCCGGGAGCTGTTTTTT.

CDR3 sequence reads: CASSFGTGGNTIYF. CDR3 DNA: TGCGCCAGCAGCTTCGGGACAGGGGGAAACACCATATATTTT. The J gene is TRBJ1-3, the V gene TRBV5-1; 9 nucleotides match TRBD1. The CDR3 has 14 amino acids. V was pared by 2 bases and J by 4 bases, with 1 base of the junction left unmatched. The germline V gene encodes CDR1 SGHRS and CDR2 YFSETQ.

The CDR3 region has the DNA TGTGCCAGCAGCCAAGATTTTGGGGAGTCCACAGATACGCAGTATTTT. Translating it yields CASSQDFGESTDTQYF. V is TRBV14 and J is TRBJ2-3, with D perhaps TRBD2 (5 bases). The CDR3 is 16 amino acids. V dropped 0 bases and J dropped 2 bases, with 12 bases sitting between them. Germline-derived CDR1 and CDR2 are SGHDN and FVKESK.

The chain combines TRBV5-1 with TRBJ1-4; D unclear. This CDR3 region has 14 residues. Germline loops: CDR1 SGHRS, CDR2 YFSETQ. The V end lost 0 bases, the J end lost 8 bases, and 11 bases lay between the germline ends. The CDR3 spells CASSLERLEEKLFF. CDR3 coding DNA: TGCGCCAGCAGCTTGGAACGGCTGGAGGAAAAACTGTTTTTT.

The rearrangement links TRBV6-1 to TRBJ1-2; D uncertain. Between the trimmed V and J ends, which lost 7 bases and 4 bases, there was a span of 10 bases. CDR1 and CDR2 from the germline V gene are MNHNS and SASEGT. CDR3 length equals 12 residues. For the CDR3, the DNA is TGTGCCAGCACCCCGGTGAGCTATGGCTACACCTTC. Its protein product is CASTPVSYGYTF.

This clone was counted a few times. The chain links TRBV14 to TRBJ1-2; 8 bases match TRBD1. Germline trimming cut 0 bases from V and 4 bases from J; bases unmatched to any gene: 7. From germline, CDR1 is SGHDN and CDR2 FVKESK. The CDR3 covers 16 residues. CDR3 nucleotide sequence: TGTGCCAGCAGCCAAGACGACAGGGACAGGACCTATGGCTACACCTTC. Amino acids: CASSQDDRDRTYGYTF.

The V and J genes are TRBV27 and TRBJ2-3; TRBD2 aligns across 15 bases. Germline trimming cut 4 bases from V and 1 base from J; bases unmatched to any gene: 12. Germline-derived CDR1 and CDR2 are MNHEY and SMNVEV (reference sequence). The CDR3 consists of 20 residues. CDR3 residues: CASSSWGLAGGQGGTDTQYF. CDR3 bases: TGTGCCAGCAGTTCGTGGGGACTAGCGGGAGGTCAGGGGGGCACAGATACGCAGTATTTT.

This sequence joins TRBV19 and TRBJ1-5, with D tentatively TRBD1 (6 bases). From germline, CDR1 is LNHDA and CDR2 SQIVND (reference sequence). This CDR3 has 14 residues. Trimming took off 4 bases at V and 2 bases at J, with 9 bases between the two ends. Here the CDR3 reads CASSNAGGNQPQHF. CDR3 DNA: TGTGCCAGTAGTAACGCAGGGGGCAATCAGCCCCAGCATTTT.

This clone was counted between two and nine times. The V gene is TRBV28, the J gene TRBJ1-1, with unresolved D. This CDR3 contains 15 residues. Germline V gene sequence: CDR1 MDHEN, CDR2 SYDVKM. V was pared by 8 bases and J by 0 bases, with 16 bases between. CDR3 sequence (DNA): TGTGCCAGCCGGAGCGGGCAGTACATGAACACTGAAGCTTTCTTT. It encodes CASRSGQYMNTEAFF.

The chain combines TRBV19 with TRBJ2-3; 7 bases fit TRBD1. CDR1 LNHDA and CDR2 SQIVND come from the germline V gene (reference sequence). This CDR3 comprises 15 residues. J lost 4 bases, V lost 3 bases, and 7 bases had no gene match. CDR3 sequence (DNA): TGTGCCAGTAGTATCCTCGAGGGGGCCGCAGATACGCAGTATTTT. Protein: CASSILEGAADTQYF. The entire variable domain, with the rest obtained from reference TRBV19 and TRBJ2-3, is as follows: DGGITQSPKYLFRKEGQNVTLSCEQNLNHDAMYWYRQDPGQGLRLIYYSQIVNDFQKGDIAEGYSVSREKKESFPLTVTSAQKNPTAFYLCASSILEGAADTQYFGPGTRLTVL.

In nucleotides, the CDR3 is TGTGCCAGCAGCTCCAACAGGGGGGTGTCCTACGAGCAGTACTTC. Its translation: CASSSNRGVSYEQYF. V usage is TRBV7-8 and J usage is TRBJ2-7; TRBD1 matches 8 bases. Germline lookup yields CDR1 SGHVS and CDR2 FQNEAQ. The CDR3 is 15 amino acids. The V segment lost 4 bases and the J segment 1 base; nucleotides outside the gene matches: 6.

This sequence joins TRBV28 and TRBJ2-5; 7 bases are shared with TRBD2. With 3 bases clipped from V and 1 base from J, the junction kept 5 bases outside the gene matches. The CDR3 contains 15 residues. Germline CDR1 MDHEN, CDR2 SYDVKM. The DNA of the CDR3 is TGTGCCAGCAGTTTGGGCGGGAGTCGCCAAGAGACCCAGTACTTC. Protein: CASSLGGSRQETQYF.

The gene calls are TRBV11-3 and TRBJ2-7; 9 bases map to TRBD2. The CDR3 has 12 amino acids. Germline V gene lookup returns CDR1 SGHNT and CDR2 YENEEA. V shed 7 bases and J 5 bases; nucleotides not matched to a gene: 3. The CDR3 loop is CASTGTSNEQYF. Written as DNA, the CDR3 is TGTGCCAGCACCGGGACTAGCAACGAGCAGTACTTC.

The V call is TRBV7-9, the J call TRBJ1-2; D is ambiguous. The CDR3 is 13 amino acids. The V end was cut by 5 bases, the J end by 4 bases, with 11 bases between. CDR1 is SEHNR and CDR2 is FQNEAQ in the germline V gene (reference sequence). The CDR3 bases are TGTGCCAGCAGCGAGGACTCCCCCTATGGCTACACCTTC. It specifies CASSEDSPYGYTF.

This chain uses TRBV11-3 with TRBJ2-1, with 9 nucleotides matching TRBD2. CDR1 and CDR2 (germline): SGHNT, YENEEA. The CDR3 extends over 17 amino acids. V shed 1 base, J shed 0 bases, and the junction held 4 bases outside the gene matches. The CDR3: CASSLASGRSSYNEQFF. CDR3 DNA sequence: TGTGCCAGCAGCTTAGCCAGCGGGAGGAGCTCCTACAATGAGCAGTTCTTC.

The chain uses TRBV7-2 and TRBJ2-2, with a weak D call TRBD1 (6 bases). V lost 0 bases and J lost 4, with 12 bases in between. Germline CDR1 SGHTA, CDR2 FQGNSA. The CDR3 has 16 amino acids. In nucleotides, the CDR3 is TGTGCCAGCAGCTTAGCCCAAATCAGGGGCACCGGGGAGCTGTTTTTT. It codes for CASSLAQIRGTGELFF.

V and J are TRBV29-1 and TRBJ2-5; possibly TRBD1 for D (6 bases). CDR1 SQVTM and CDR2 ANQGSEA come from the germline V gene. Trimming stripped 6 bases from V and 7 bases from J, with 21 bases between. The CDR3 runs 14 residues. The chain's CDR3 is CSVGQGTPWGTQYF. The CDR3 nucleotides read TGCAGCGTGGGGCAGGGGACACCATGGGGGACCCAGTACTTC.

The chain recombines TRBV6-1 with TRBJ1-5; possible D gene TRBD1, 5 bases. There are 14 residues in the CDR3. Looked up from germline, CDR1 is MNHNS and CDR2 is SASEGT. V gave up 1 base and J gave up 7 bases, with 11 bases separating them. Here the CDR3 DNA reads TGTGCCAGCAGTGAAGAGGGGCACGGACAGCCCCAGCATTTT. Protein product: CASSEEGHGQPQHF.